The following is a T cell receptor beta chain sequence with its context. Its antigen is not known. This specimen comes from a study of T cell responses to AZD1222 COVID-19 vaccine. Whole-study findings and limits: The study identified only 6 or 7 AZD1222 recipients as seropositive at baseline. The breadth and depth of Spike-specific TCRs increased once two AZD1222 doses had been given. White British people made up most donors, females outnumbered males, and clonal diversity was possibly underestimated.

The data were produced by immunoSEQ multiplex PCR, yet TCRdb's version contains in-frame clones alone and is incomplete. The sample holds roughly 70,000 clones; approximately 81% are singletons and the top ten take approximately 20%. The CDR3 loop spans 13 amino acids. Unmatched junction bases numbered 3, after V lost 7 bases and J lost 5 bases. Germline lookup yields CDR1 ENHRY and CDR2 SYGVKD. The material was peripheral blood, obtained on day 0 of AZD1222 vaccination. The source is an adult in good health. The chain couples TRBV10-3 to TRBJ1-5; 9 bases match TRBD1. CDR3 protein: CAIKQGADQPQHF. In DNA form, the CDR3 reads TGTGCCATCAAACAGGGGGCGGATCAGCCCCAGCATTTT.